The next 24 T cell receptor beta chains were all read from a single sample in a study of blood T cell repertoires in COVID-19. The repertoire was sequenced with immunoSEQ multiplex PCR; TCRdb's copy has only in-frame clones and lacks some. This table holds 130,000 to 150,000 clones, about nine tenths found once. Sample: PBMCs or T cells enriched from blood (not recorded which). The receptor source for this set is a man in his 60s who had recovered from COVID-19.

The gene calls are TRBV5-1 and TRBJ1-3, with a weak D call TRBD1 (6 bases). This CDR3 has 20 residues. V gave up 0 bases and J gave up 2 bases, with 24 bases separating them. The germline V gene encodes CDR1 SGHRS and CDR2 YFSETQ. For the CDR3, the DNA is TGCGCCAGCAGCTTGGAGGGGCGGGGAGGGGGATTGTTAGCTGGAAACACCATATATTTT. Protein: CASSLEGRGGGLLAGNTIYF.

On this clone itself: In the same sample, other DNA sequences code for this CDR3. The chain uses TRBV27 and TRBJ1-2, with TRBD1 matching over 7 bases. CDR1 MNHEY and CDR2 SMNVEV come from the germline V gene (reference sequence). The CDR3 sequence is 12 residues long. J was trimmed by 7 bases and V by 3 bases; bases with no gene match: 2. The CDR3 loop reads CASSLTGFGYTF. The CDR3 bases are TGTGCCAGCAGTTTGACAGGGTTTGGCTACACCTTC.

This clone was recorded once. The chain is built from TRBV27 and TRBJ1-1; D might be TRBD1 (6 bases). Per the germline V gene, CDR1 is MNHEY and CDR2 is SMNVEV (reference sequence). This CDR3 is built from 12 residues. The V gene lost 6 bases and the J gene lost 11 bases, with 16 bases spanning the gap. The chain's CDR3 is CASRNTQGRAFF. The CDR3 DNA reads as TGTGCCAGCAGAAATACACAGGGTAGGGCTTTCTTT.

The chain has TRBV28 and TRBJ2-4; tentative D call: TRBD2 (7 bases). Germline V gene lookup returns CDR1 MDHEN and CDR2 SYDVKM. The CDR3 is 18 residues long. Deletions cut 2 bases from V and 0 bases from J, with 17 bases between. Written as DNA, the CDR3 is TGTGCCAGCAGTTTACCCTCGGGGGGCTGGGCAGCCAAAAACATTCAGTACTTC. Translation: CASSLPSGGWAAKNIQYF.

This clone was counted once. The rearrangement links TRBV7-9 to TRBJ1-4, with unresolved D. V lost 8 bases and J 7 bases, leaving 14 bases between the germline ends. Germline V lookup: CDR1 SEHNR, CDR2 FQNEAQ (reference sequence). This CDR3 contains 13 residues. CDR3 nucleotide sequence: TGTGCCAGCGGAGACCCGCGGAGTGAAAAACTGTTTTTT. Its protein product is CASGDPRSEKLFF.

This clone was seen only once. The rearrangement joins TRBV3-1 (or the pseudogene TRBV3-2) to TRBJ1-1; the D gene is possibly TRBD1 (6 bases). Deletions cut 0 bases from V and 5 bases from J, with 19 bases between. CDR3 length: 17 residues. Germline V gives CDR1 LGHDT, CDR2 YNNKEL (reference sequence). CDR3 in amino acids: CASSQDKRNLRGTEAFF. CDR3 DNA sequence: TGTGCCAGCAGCCAAGATAAGAGGAATCTAAGGGGGACTGAAGCTTTCTTT.

The J gene is TRBJ2-2, the V gene TRBV15; a possible D gene is TRBD2 (7 bases). Trimming removed 7 bases from V and 4 bases from J, with 13 bases in between. CDR1 LNHNV and CDR2 YYDKDF come from the germline V gene (reference sequence). This CDR3 contains 14 residues. CDR3 bases: TGTGCCACCAAGACAGGACTAGTCACCGGGGAGCTGTTTTTT. Its protein product is CATKTGLVTGELFF.

The rearrangement links TRBV18 to TRBJ2-7; 11 bases align to TRBD1. Per germline, CDR1 KGHSH and CDR2 LQKENI. The CDR3 spans 14 residues. V shed 3 bases, J shed 2 bases, and the junction held 0 bases outside the gene matches. The CDR3 sequence is CASSPGQGAYEQYF. The CDR3 DNA reads as TGTGCCAGCTCACCGGGACAGGGGGCCTACGAGCAGTACTTC.

The chain recombines TRBV5-4 with TRBJ1-4; D is possibly TRBD1 (6 bases). V dropped 0 bases and J dropped 8 bases, with 17 bases sitting between them. The CDR3 consists of 16 residues. Germline V lookup: CDR1 SGHNT, CDR2 YYREEE (reference sequence). This CDR3 is CASSLALAGEREKLFF. The DNA of the CDR3 is TGTGCCAGCAGCTTGGCCTTGGCAGGGGAAAGAGAAAAACTGTTTTTT.

V usage is TRBV28 and J usage is TRBJ2-1; D gene ambiguous. The germline V and J ends were trimmed by 2 bases and 13 bases, with 12 bases remaining between them. Per the germline V gene, CDR1 is MDHEN and CDR2 is SYDVKM. The CDR3 consists of 12 residues. The CDR3 is CASSLLSLHQFF. The CDR3 nucleotides read TGTGCCAGCAGTTTACTTTCCTTACACCAGTTCTTC.

The chain uses TRBV5-4 and TRBJ2-5; D possibly corresponds to TRBD2 (6 bases). The CDR3 runs 16 residues. The germline gives CDR1 SGHNT, CDR2 YYREEE (reference sequence). V lost 4 bases and J 1 base, leaving 17 bases between the germline ends. The CDR3 reads CASSPRLTGAQETQYF. CDR3 nucleotides: TGTGCCAGCAGCCCACGACTGACGGGAGCCCAAGAGACCCAGTACTTC.

The chain employs TRBV30 and TRBJ1-5; TRBD1 matches at 7 bases. The CDR3 is 13 amino acids. The trim removed 2 bases at V and 9 bases at J, leaving 7 bases unmatched. The germline V gene has CDR1 GTSNPN and CDR2 SVGIG (reference sequence). CDR3 DNA sequence: TGTGCCTGGAGTATTGGTCGGGACAGGCCCCAGCATTTT. Translating it yields CAWSIGRDRPQHF.

The rearrangement joins TRBV6-5 to TRBJ1-4; D may be TRBD1 (6 bases). Trimming removed 8 bases from V and 5 bases from J, with 15 bases in between. The CDR3 loop spans 14 amino acids. Germline V gene data show CDR1 as MNHEY and CDR2 as SVGAGI. CDR3 nucleotides: TGTGCCAGCCGGCCGGGGGGGCCCAATGAAAAACTGTTTTTT. Encoded protein: CASRPGGPNEKLFF.

About this clone itself: The junction and the germline gene differ at one end; a read error may be behind it. The rearrangement uses TRBV5-8 and TRBJ1-5; 8 nucleotides agree with TRBD1. Germline V CDR1 and CDR2: SGHTS, YDEGEE. The CDR3 consists of 17 residues. CDR3 sequence (DNA): TGTGCCAGCAGTTTGGGCAGGGGGCATGTTAGCAATCAGCCCCAGCATTTT. Its translation is CASSLGRGHVSNQPQHF. Full variable domain (missing parts from reference TRBV5-8 and TRBJ1-5): EAGVTQSPTHLIKTRGQQATLRCSPISGHTSVYWYQQALGLGLQFLLWYDEGEERNRGNFPPRFSGRQFPNYSSELNVNALELEDSALYLCASSLGRGHVSNQPQHFGDGTRLSIL.

V usage is TRBV9 and J usage is TRBJ2-3, with TRBD2 matching 12 bases. The ends lost 4 bases at V and 4 bases at J; junction bases unmatched: 7. There are 16 residues in the CDR3. Germline loops: CDR1 SGDLS, CDR2 YYNGEE. The CDR3 DNA is TGTGCCAGCAGCATTGGGACTAGCGGGTTCGCAGATACGCAGTATTTT. Its translation is CASSIGTSGFADTQYF.

The chain couples TRBV27 to TRBJ2-3; D is unresolved. Germline CDR1 is MNHEY and CDR2 is SMNVEV (reference sequence). Trimming took 4 bases from V and 0 from J, leaving 11 bases between them. There are 15 residues in the CDR3. The CDR3 here is CASSSPSGSTDTQYF. The CDR3 DNA reads as TGTGCCAGCAGTTCCCCTAGTGGGAGCACAGATACGCAGTATTTT.

V is TRBV18 and J is TRBJ2-1; 8 nucleotides align to TRBD1. CDR1 KGHSH and CDR2 LQKENI come from the germline V gene. The CDR3 is 15 residues long. The junction had 3 bases not matched to a gene; V was cut back by 3 bases and J by 2 bases. The CDR3 protein is CASSPRTGTYNEQFF. CDR3 nucleotides: TGTGCCAGCTCACCCCGGACAGGGACCTACAATGAGCAGTTCTTC. Drawing the rest from reference TRBV18 and TRBJ2-1, the complete variable domain is NAGVMQNPRHLVRRRGQEARLRCSPMKGHSHVYWYRQLPEEGLKFMVYLQKENIIDESGMPKERFSAEFPKEGPSILRIQQVVRGDSAAYFCASSPRTGTYNEQFFGPGTRLTVL.

V is TRBV10-3 and J is TRBJ1-1, with 7 bases lining up with TRBD1. There are 15 residues in the CDR3. The V segment lost 4 bases and the J segment 0 bases; nucleotides outside the gene matches: 5. Germline V CDR1 and CDR2: ENHRY, SYGVKD. The CDR3, as DNA: TGTGCCATCAGTGGGAGACAGGGAATGAACACTGAAGCTTTCTTT. Amino acids: CAISGRQGMNTEAFF.

This clone was found once. The rearrangement uses TRBV30 and TRBJ1-1; 9 bases map to TRBD1. The trim removed 4 bases at V and 2 bases at J, leaving 5 bases unmatched. Germline V gives CDR1 GTSNPN, CDR2 SVGIG (reference sequence). CDR3 size: 14 residues. Here the CDR3 DNA reads TGTGCCTGGACCCCGGACAGGGGCAACACTGAAGCTTTCTTT. Residues: CAWTPDRGNTEAFF. The variable domain in full, completed from reference TRBV30 and TRBJ1-1, reads SQTIHQWPATLVQPVGSPLSLECTVEGTSNPNLYWYRQAAGRGLQLLFYSVGIGQISSEVPQNLSASRPQDRQFILSSKKLLLSDSGFYLCAWTPDRGNTEAFFGQGTRLTVV.

The CDR3 DNA reads TGTGCCAGCAGCTTGGAGTCCCGCTCCTACAATGAGCAGTTCTTC. This encodes CASSLESRSYNEQFF. The chain recombines TRBV7-8 with TRBJ2-1; no clear D. Germline CDR1 SGHVS, CDR2 FQNEAQ. Trimming pared 3 bases from V and 0 bases from J, leaving 9 bases between. The length of the CDR3 is 15 residues.

The chain links TRBV6-5 to TRBJ2-7; tentative D call: TRBD1 (6 bases). The CDR3 consists of 14 residues. Germline V gives CDR1 MNHEY, CDR2 SVGAGI. Trimming left V 2 bases short and J 0 bases short, with 8 bases between. Here the CDR3 reads CASSYGDNSYEQYF. CDR3 DNA: TGTGCCAGCAGTTACGGGGACAACTCCTACGAGCAGTACTTC.

Here the CDR3 reads CASSQSGTEKMVSPLHF. Here the CDR3 DNA reads TGCGCCAGCAGTCAATCGGGGACAGAGAAGATGGTTTCACCCCTCCACTTT. This chain connects TRBV23-1 to TRBJ1-6; TRBD1 matches at 7 bases. TRBV23-1 is an ORF; its function is uncertain. Trimming took 0 bases from V and 9 from J; bases not matched to a gene: 11. CDR3 length equals 17 residues.

This CDR3 is CASSPGQGDYGYTF. DNA of the CDR3: TGTGCCAGCAGCCCGGGACAGGGCGACTATGGCTACACCTTC. The chain joins TRBV4-2 to TRBJ1-2, with TRBD1 identical over 9 bases. Germline loops: CDR1 LGHNA, CDR2 YNFKEQ. Unmatched junction bases numbered 3, after V lost 4 bases and J lost 3 bases. The CDR3 covers 14 residues.

The table lists this clone with a count of one. The chain recombines TRBV2 with TRBJ1-2; 7 nucleotides align to TRBD1. V lost 6 bases and J lost 8; bases outside the gene matches: 9. Germline-derived CDR1 and CDR2 are SNHLY and FYNNEI. The CDR3 totals 13 residues. The CDR3 loop is CASRPTGINGYTF. DNA of the CDR3: TGTGCCAGCAGACCGACAGGGATCAACGGCTACACCTTC.